A selection of T cell receptor beta chains follows, all from one sample in a study of blood T cell repertoires in COVID-19. The method was immunoSEQ multiplex PCR; TCRdb's version includes in-frame clones alone and lacks a portion of them. The table records around 300,000 clones, 80% to 90% of them present only once. Sequencing was performed on PBMCs or T cells enriched from blood (not recorded which). The origin of the receptors is a man aged 25-45 years who had recovered from COVID-19. CDR3s include the opening cysteine and the closing phenylalanine or tryptophan. Fields, in order: clone size, J gene, V gene, D gene, CDR3 protein, CDR3 DNA. D genes are given only for firm matches. Size values are once, few and many counts, or a class for expanded clones, and some rows have none.

NA | TRBJ2-2 | TRBV2 | TRBD2 | CASRATSGDTGELFF | TGTGCCAGCAGGGCGACTAGCGGTGACACCGGGGAGCTGTTTTTT
NA | TRBJ2-7 | TRBV18 | NA | CASSSRRDSYEQYF | TGTGCCAGCTCCTCTAGACGAGACTCCTACGAGCAGTACTTC
NA | TRBJ2-6 | TRBV27 | TRBD2 | CASSPLAARSYGANVLTF | TGTGCCAGCAGTCCCCTAGCGGCGCGCTCTTACGGGGCCAACGTCCTGACTTTC
NA | TRBJ2-7 | TRBV7-9 | TRBD1 | CASSLSRLGTVDYEQYF | TGTGCCAGCAGCTTAAGTCGTTTGGGGACAGTAGACTACGAGCAGTACTTC
NA | TRBJ1-1 | TRBV7-9 | NA | CASSLALSTEAFF | TGTGCCAGCAGCTTAGCGCTTAGCACTGAAGCTTTCTTT
NA | TRBJ2-1 | TRBV4-1 | NA | CASSQDKYNEQFF | TGCGCCAGCAGCCAGGACAAGTACAATGAGCAGTTCTTC
NA | TRBJ2-3 | TRBV7-6 | NA | CASSLEGQFTDTQYF | TGTGCCAGCAGCTTAGAAGGACAGTTTACAGATACGCAGTATTTT
NA | TRBJ1-2 | TRBV6-5 | NA | CASRGPGDGYTF | TGTGCCAGCAGAGGACCAGGGGATGGCTACACCTTC
once | TRBJ1-2 | TRBV18 | NA | CASSPTPGWDGYTF | TGTGCCAGCTCACCAACCCCCGGGTGGGATGGCTACACCTTC
NA | TRBJ1-4 | TRBV9 | TRBD1 | CASSVGTGIGEKLFF | TGTGCCAGCAGCGTAGGGACAGGGATTGGTGAAAAACTGTTTTTT
once | TRBJ2-7 | TRBV11-2 | NA | CASSSLQELYFLEQYF | TGTGCCAGCAGCTCCTTACAGGAGTTATATTTTTTGGAGCAGTACTTC
NA | TRBJ2-1 | TRBV5-1 | TRBD1 | CASSLRGQGATPHNEQFF | TGCGCCAGCAGCTTGAGGGGACAGGGGGCTACCCCCCACAATGAGCAGTTCTTC
once | TRBJ1-2 | TRBV28 | NA | CASSLDSTAPYGYTF | TGTGCCAGCAGTTTAGATAGTACCGCCCCCTATGGCTACACCTTC
NA | TRBJ1-1 | TRBV18 | NA | CASSPWGSDEAFF | TGTGCCAGCTCACCGTGGGGCAGCGATGAAGCTTTCTTT
NA | TRBJ2-7 | TRBV10-2 | TRBD1 | CASSENVGQGTYEQYF | TGCGCCAGCAGTGAGAACGTAGGACAGGGGACCTACGAGCAGTACTTC
NA | TRBJ1-5 | TRBV4-1 | TRBD1 | CASSQVGQGSNQPQHF | TGCGCCAGCAGCCAAGTGGGACAGGGGAGCAATCAGCCCCAGCATTTT
NA | TRBJ2-1 | TRBV5-1 | TRBD1 | CASSTGTGFEQFF | TGCGCCAGCAGCACAGGGACAGGGTTTGAGCAGTTCTTC
NA | TRBJ2-3 | TRBV6-6 | NA | CASSYGADTDTQYF | TGTGCCAGCAGTTACGGAGCAGACACAGATACGCAGTATTTT
NA | TRBJ1-6 | TRBV6-5 | NA | CASSPREGSSPLHF | TGTGCCAGCAGTCCCCGGGAGGGGTCCTCACCCCTCCACTTT
NA | TRBJ1-6 | TRBV10-3 | NA | CAISESRQRTGRMGSPLHF | TGTGCCATCAGTGAGTCCCGGCAACGAACAGGGAGAATGGGCTCACCCCTCCACTTT
NA | TRBJ2-7 | TRBV29-1 | TRBD2 | CSVEGIGGLASEQYF | TGCAGCGTTGAAGGTATTGGGGGACTAGCGAGCGAGCAGTACTTC
NA | TRBJ1-5 | TRBV30 | TRBD1 | CACKTGQGQPQHF | TGTGCCTGCAAGACAGGGCAGGGTCAGCCCCAGCATTTT
NA | TRBJ2-5 | TRBV9 | TRBD2 | CASSGTSGGPRETQYF | TGTGCCAGTTCCGGGACTAGCGGGGGCCCCCGGGAGACCCAGTACTTC
NA | TRBJ1-2 | TRBV2 | NA | CASSEQGSNYGYTF | TGTGCCAGCAGTGAACAGGGATCTAACTATGGCTACACCTTC
NA | TRBJ2-3 | TRBV18 | TRBD2 | CASSPSGVTDTQYF | TGTGCCAGCTCGCCTAGCGGGGTCACAGATACGCAGTATTTT
NA | TRBJ2-7 | TRBV6-5 | NA | CASGRMTYEQYF | TGTGCCAGCGGCAGGATGACCTACGAGCAGTACTTC
NA | TRBJ2-1 | TRBV18 | NA | CASSQGQNYNEQFF | TGTGCCAGCTCACAAGGACAGAACTACAATGAGCAGTTCTTC
NA | TRBJ1-2 | TRBV6-5 | NA | CASSYQGYGYTF | TGTGCCAGCAGTTACCAGGGATATGGCTACACCTTC